This T cell receptor beta chain was obtained from a study of read filtering for tumor transcriptome and immune sequencing. Study overall: Patients were about 17 male and some 13 female, mean age around 67 years, range about 40 to 85. By R-ISS, stages I, II and III held about 8, 16 and 7 patients. RNA-seq yielded only 85 to 1273 TCR reads, IR-seq about 4.05 to 11 million.

This clonotype showed up many times. Trimming removed 0 bases at V and 9 bases at J, with 18 bases between. CDR1 SQVTM and CDR2 ANQGSEA come from the germline V gene. The CDR3 is 15 amino acids. Molecular barcoded adaptors covering alpha/delta and beta/gamma chains were used on approximately 400 ng RNA. TCRdb redid the calling of the reads with MiXCR, one entry per CDR3 protein. Of some 41,000 distinct CDR3 sequences in the sample, about an eighth were seen once. At the time of active disease, bone marrow was collected from every patient. Sequenced input: a population of CD138-negative cells sorted from bone marrow. The chain uses TRBV29-1 and TRBJ2-1; D is unclear. The sequence was collected from a donor at least 40 years old with multiple myeloma. The CDR3: CSVEDHGSRQAEQFF. CDR3 in DNA: TGCAGCGTTGAAGACCATGGATCCCGTCAGGCTGAGCAGTTCTTC.